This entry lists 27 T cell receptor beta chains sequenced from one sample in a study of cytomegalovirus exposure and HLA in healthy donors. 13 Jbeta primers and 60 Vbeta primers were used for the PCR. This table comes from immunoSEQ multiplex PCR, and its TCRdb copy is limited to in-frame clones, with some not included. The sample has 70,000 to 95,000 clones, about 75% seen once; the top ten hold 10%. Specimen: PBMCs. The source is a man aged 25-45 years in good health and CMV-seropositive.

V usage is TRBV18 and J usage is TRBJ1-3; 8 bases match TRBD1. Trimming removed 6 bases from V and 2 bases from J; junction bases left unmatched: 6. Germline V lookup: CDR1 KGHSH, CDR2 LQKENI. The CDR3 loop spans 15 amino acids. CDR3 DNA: TGTGCCAGCTCCAATCAGGGGGCAACTGGAAACACCATATATTTT. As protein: CASSNQGATGNTIYF. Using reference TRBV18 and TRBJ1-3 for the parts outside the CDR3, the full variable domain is NAGVMQNPRHLVRRRGQEARLRCSPMKGHSHVYWYRQLPEEGLKFMVYLQKENIIDESGMPKERFSAEFPKEGPSILRIQQVVRGDSAAYFCASSNQGATGNTIYFGEGSWLTVV.

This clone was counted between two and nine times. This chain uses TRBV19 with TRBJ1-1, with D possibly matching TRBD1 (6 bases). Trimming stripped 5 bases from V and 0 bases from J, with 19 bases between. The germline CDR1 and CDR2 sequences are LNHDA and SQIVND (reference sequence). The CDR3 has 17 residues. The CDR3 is CASSPLWGGRVNTEAFF. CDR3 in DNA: TGTGCCAGTAGTCCCCTTTGGGGGGGCCGGGTGAACACTGAAGCTTTCTTT.

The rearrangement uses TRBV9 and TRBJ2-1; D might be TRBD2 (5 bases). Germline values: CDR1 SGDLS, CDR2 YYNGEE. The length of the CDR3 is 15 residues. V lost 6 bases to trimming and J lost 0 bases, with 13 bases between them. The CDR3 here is CASTKDSRSYNEQFF. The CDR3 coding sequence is TGTGCCAGCACGAAGGACTCGCGCTCCTACAATGAGCAGTTCTTC.

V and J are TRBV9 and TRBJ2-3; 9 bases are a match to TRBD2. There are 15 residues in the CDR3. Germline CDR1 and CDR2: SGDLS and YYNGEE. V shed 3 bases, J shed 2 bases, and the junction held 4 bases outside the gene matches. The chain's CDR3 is CASSDSGGHTDTQYF. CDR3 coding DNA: TGTGCCAGCAGCGATAGCGGGGGACACACAGATACGCAGTATTTT.

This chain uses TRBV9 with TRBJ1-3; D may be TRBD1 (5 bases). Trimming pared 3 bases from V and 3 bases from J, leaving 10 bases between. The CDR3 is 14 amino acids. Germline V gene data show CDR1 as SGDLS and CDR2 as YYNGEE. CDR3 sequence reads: CASSAQGNGNTIYF. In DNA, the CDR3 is TGTGCCAGCAGCGCCCAGGGAAATGGAAACACCATATATTTT.

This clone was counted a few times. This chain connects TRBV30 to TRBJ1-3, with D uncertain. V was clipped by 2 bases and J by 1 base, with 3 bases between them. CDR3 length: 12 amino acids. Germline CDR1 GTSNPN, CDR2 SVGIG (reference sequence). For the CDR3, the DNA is TGTGCCTGGAGTCTGTCTGGAAACACCATATATTTT. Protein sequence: CAWSLSGNTIYF.

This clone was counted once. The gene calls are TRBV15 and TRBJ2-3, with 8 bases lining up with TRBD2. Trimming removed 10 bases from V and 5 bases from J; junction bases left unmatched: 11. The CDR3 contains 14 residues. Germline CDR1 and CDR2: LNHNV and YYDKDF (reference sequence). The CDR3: CAIDRGGNQDTQYF. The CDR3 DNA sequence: TGTGCCATCGACCGGGGGGGAAACCAAGATACGCAGTATTTT.

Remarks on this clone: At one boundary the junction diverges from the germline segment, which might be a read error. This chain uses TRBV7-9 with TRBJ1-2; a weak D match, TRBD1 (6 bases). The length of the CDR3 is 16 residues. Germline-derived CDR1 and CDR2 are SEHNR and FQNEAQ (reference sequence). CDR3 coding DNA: TGTTCCAGCACCGATAGCCGGGACACCTCGTACTATGGCTACACCTTC. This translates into CSSTDSRDTSYYGYTF.

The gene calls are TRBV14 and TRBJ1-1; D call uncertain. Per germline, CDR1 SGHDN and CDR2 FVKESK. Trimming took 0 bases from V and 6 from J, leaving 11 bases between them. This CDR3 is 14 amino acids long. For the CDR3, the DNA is TGTGCCAGCAGCCAAGATCGGGGTCGGGCTGAAGCTTTCTTT. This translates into CASSQDRGRAEAFF. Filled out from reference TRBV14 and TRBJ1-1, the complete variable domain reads EAGVTQFPSHSVIEKGQTVTLRCDPISGHDNLYWYRRVMGKEIKFLLHFVKESKQDESGMPNNRFLAERTGGTYSTLKVQPAELEDSGVYFCASSQDRGRAEAFFGQGTRLTVV.

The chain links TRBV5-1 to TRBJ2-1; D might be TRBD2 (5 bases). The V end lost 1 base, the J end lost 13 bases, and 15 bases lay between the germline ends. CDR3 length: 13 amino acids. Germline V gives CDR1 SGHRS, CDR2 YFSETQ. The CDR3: CASSLMAERSQFF. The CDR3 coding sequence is TGCGCCAGCAGCTTGATGGCCGAGCGGAGCCAGTTCTTC.

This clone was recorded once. Written as DNA, the CDR3 is TGTGCCTGGAGTCGGGACAGCTATGGCTACACCTTC. Translation gives CAWSRDSYGYTF. This chain uses TRBV30 with TRBJ1-2, with 7 nucleotides matching TRBD1. Germline V gives CDR1 GTSNPN, CDR2 SVGIG (reference sequence). The CDR3 spans 12 residues. Trimming at V came to 2 bases and at J to 4 bases, leaving 1 base not matched to a gene.

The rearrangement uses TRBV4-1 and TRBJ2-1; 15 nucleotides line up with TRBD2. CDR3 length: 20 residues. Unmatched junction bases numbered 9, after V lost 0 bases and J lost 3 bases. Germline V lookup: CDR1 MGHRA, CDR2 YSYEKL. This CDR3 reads CASSQDRGGLAGGSYNEQFF. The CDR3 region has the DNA TGCGCCAGCAGCCAAGATAGAGGCGGACTAGCGGGGGGGAGCTACAATGAGCAGTTCTTC.

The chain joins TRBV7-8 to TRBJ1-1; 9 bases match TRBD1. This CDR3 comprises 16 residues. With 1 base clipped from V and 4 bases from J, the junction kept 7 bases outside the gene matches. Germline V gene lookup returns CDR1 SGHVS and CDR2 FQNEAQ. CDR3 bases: TGTGCCAGCAGCTTAGTTGCCGGGACAGGGTTCACTGAAGCTTTCTTT. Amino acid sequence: CASSLVAGTGFTEAFF. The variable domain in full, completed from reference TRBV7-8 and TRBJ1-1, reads GAGVSQSPRYKVAKRGQDVALRCDPISGHVSLFWYQQALGQGPEFLTYFQNEAQLDKSGLPSDRFFAERPEGSVSTLKIQRTQQEDSAVYLCASSLVAGTGFTEAFFGQGTRLTVV.

CDR3 sequence reads: CASSLDGWTSSVYEQYF. CDR3 in DNA: TGTGCCAGCAGCTTAGATGGGTGGACTAGTAGTGTCTACGAGCAGTACTTC. The rearrangement uses TRBV11-2 and TRBJ2-7, with TRBD2 matching 7 bases. V was pared by 0 bases and J by 3 bases, with 11 bases of the junction left unmatched. Germline V gene sequence: CDR1 SGHAT, CDR2 FQNNGV. The CDR3 runs to 17 residues.

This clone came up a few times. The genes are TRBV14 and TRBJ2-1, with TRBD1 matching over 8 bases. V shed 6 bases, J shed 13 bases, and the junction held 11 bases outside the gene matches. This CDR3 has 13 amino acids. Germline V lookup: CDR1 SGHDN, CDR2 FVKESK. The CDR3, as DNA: TGTGCCAGCAGACAATGGGGACAGGTGGGACAGTTCTTC. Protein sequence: CASRQWGQVGQFF.

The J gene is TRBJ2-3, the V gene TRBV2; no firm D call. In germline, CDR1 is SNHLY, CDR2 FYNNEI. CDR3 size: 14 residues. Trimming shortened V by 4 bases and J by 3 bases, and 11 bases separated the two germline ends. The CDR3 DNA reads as TGTGCCAGCAGTGGATGGGCCGAGACAGATACGCAGTATTTT. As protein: CASSGWAETDTQYF.

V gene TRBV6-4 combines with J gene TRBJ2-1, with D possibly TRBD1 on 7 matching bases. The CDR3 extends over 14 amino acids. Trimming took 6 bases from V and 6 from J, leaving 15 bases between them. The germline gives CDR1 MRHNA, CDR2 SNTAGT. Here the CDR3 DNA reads TGTGCCAGCAGGGGGGGACAGTTGGGCAATGAGCAGTTCTTC. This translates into CASRGGQLGNEQFF.

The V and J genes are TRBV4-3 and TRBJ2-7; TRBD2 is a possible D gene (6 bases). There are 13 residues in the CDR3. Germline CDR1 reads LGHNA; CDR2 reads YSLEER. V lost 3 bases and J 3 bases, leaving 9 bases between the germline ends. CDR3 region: CASSHLGGYEQYF. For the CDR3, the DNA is TGCGCCAGCAGCCACCTCGGGGGCTACGAGCAGTACTTC.

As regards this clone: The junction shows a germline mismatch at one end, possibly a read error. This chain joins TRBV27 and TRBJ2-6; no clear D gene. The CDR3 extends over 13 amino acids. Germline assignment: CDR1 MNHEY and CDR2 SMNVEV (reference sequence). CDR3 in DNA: TGTGCCTGCAGTTTAAGAGGAGCCAACGTCCTGACTTTC. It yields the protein CACSLRGANVLTF. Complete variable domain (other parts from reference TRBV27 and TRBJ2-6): EAQVTQNPRYLITVTGKKLTVTCSQNMNHEYMSWYRQDPGLGLRQIYYSMNVEVTDKGDVPEGYKVSRKEKRNFPLILESPSPNQTSLYFCACSLRGANVLTFGAGSRLTVL.

Here the CDR3 DNA reads TGTGCCAGCAGCTCAGCTGGAGAGAATCAGCCCCAGCATTTT. Protein sequence: CASSSAGENQPQHF. This rearrangement joins TRBV27 to TRBJ1-5; no definite D call. CDR3 size: 14 residues. V was pared by 6 bases and J by 4 bases, with 13 bases between. The germline V gene has CDR1 MNHEY and CDR2 SMNVEV (reference sequence).

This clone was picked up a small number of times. This CDR3 is CASSPWTATSTDTQYF. The CDR3 nucleotides are TGTGCCAGCAGCCCATGGACTGCAACTAGCACAGATACGCAGTATTTT. J is TRBJ2-3 and V is TRBV7-8; TRBD2 might be the D (5 bases). Germline CDR1 is SGHVS and CDR2 is FQNEAQ. V lost 5 bases, J lost 0 bases, and 15 bases lay in between. The CDR3 sequence is 16 residues long.

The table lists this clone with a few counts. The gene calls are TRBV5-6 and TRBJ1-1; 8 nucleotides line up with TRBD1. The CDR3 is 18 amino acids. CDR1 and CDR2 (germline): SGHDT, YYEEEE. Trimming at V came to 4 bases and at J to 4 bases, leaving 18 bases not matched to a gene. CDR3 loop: CASSGGRDRNYLGTEAFF. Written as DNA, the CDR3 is TGTGCCAGCAGCGGGGGGAGGGACAGGAATTATTTAGGCACTGAAGCTTTCTTT.

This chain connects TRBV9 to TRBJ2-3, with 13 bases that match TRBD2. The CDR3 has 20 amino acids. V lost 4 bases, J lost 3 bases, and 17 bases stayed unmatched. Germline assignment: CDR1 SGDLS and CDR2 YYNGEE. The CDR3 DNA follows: TGTGCCAGCAGCCCCCGACTAGCGGGGGGCCCTGGAACTCTAACAGATACGCAGTATTTT. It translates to CASSPRLAGGPGTLTDTQYF.

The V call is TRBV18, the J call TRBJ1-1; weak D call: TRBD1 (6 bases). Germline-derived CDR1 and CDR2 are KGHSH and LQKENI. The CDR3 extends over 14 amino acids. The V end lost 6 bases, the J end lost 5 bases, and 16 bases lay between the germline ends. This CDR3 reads CASSPTGLSTEAFF. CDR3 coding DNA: TGTGCCAGCTCTCCAACAGGGTTGTCGACTGAAGCTTTCTTT.

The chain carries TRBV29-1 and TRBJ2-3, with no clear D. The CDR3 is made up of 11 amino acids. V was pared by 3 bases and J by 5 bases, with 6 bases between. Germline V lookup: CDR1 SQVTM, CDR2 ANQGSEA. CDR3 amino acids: CSVDSVDTQYF. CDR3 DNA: TGCAGCGTTGATTCGGTAGATACGCAGTATTTT.

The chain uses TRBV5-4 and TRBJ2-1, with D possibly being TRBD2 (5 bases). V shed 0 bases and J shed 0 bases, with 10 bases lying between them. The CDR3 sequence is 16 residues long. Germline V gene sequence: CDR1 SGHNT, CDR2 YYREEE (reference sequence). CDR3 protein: CASSLGAGPSYNEQFF. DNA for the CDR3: TGTGCCAGCAGCTTGGGCGCGGGTCCCTCCTACAATGAGCAGTTCTTC.

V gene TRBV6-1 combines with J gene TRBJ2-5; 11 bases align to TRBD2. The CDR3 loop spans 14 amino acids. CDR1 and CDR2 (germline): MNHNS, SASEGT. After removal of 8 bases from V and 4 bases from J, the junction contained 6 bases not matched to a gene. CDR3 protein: CASLNSGGVETQYF. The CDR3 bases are TGTGCCAGCTTAAATAGCGGGGGGGTAGAGACCCAGTACTTC.